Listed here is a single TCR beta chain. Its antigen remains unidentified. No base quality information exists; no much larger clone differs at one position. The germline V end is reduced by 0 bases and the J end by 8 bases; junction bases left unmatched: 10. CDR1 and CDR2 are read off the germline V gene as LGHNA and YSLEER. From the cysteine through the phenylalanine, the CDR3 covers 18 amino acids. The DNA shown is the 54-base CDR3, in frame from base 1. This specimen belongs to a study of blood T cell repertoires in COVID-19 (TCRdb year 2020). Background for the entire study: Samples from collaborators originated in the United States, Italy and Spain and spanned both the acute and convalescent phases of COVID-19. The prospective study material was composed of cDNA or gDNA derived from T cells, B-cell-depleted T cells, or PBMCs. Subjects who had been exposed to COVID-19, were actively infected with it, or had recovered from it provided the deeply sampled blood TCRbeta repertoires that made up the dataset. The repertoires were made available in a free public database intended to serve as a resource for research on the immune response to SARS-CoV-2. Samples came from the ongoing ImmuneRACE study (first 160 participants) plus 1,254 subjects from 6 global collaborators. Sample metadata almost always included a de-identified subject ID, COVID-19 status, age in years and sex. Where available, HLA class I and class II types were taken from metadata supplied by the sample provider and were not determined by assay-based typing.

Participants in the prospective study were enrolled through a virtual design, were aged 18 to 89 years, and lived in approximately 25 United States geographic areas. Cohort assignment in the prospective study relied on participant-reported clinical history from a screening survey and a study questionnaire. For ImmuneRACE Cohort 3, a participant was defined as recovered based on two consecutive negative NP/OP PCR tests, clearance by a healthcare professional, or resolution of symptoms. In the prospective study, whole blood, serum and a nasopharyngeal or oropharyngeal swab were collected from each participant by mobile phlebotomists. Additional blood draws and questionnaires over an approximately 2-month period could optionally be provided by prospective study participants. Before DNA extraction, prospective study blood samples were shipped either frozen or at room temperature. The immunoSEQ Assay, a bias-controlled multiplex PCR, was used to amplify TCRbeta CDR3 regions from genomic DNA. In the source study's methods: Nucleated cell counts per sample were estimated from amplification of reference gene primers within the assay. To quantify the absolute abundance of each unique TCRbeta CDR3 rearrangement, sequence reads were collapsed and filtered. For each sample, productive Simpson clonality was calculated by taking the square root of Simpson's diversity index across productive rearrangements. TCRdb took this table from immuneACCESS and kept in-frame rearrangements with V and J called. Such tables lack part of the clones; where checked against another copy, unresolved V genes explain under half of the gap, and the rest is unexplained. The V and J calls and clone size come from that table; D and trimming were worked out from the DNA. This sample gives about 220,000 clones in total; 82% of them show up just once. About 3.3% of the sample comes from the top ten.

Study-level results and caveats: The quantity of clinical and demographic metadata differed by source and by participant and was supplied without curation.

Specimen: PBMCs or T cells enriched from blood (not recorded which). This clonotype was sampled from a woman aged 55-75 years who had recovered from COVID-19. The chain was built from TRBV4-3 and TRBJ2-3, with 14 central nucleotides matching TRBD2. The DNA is TGCGCCAGCAGCCAAGATCGACTAGCGGGGGGGATCCCAGTTACGCAGTATTTT. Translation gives CASSQDRLAGGIPVTQYF.